The present entry profiles one TCR beta chain with its context. The antigen is not known. The data stem from a study of T cell responses to AZD1222 COVID-19 vaccine. Per the germline V gene, CDR1 is SGHTA and CDR2 is FQGTGA. Trimming left V 5 bases short and J 1 base short, with 8 bases between. The length of the CDR3 is 13 residues. Study-wide findings and caveats: Possibly, clonal diversity was underestimated; donors were largely white British and included more females.

Sequencing was performed with immunoSEQ multiplex PCR; in TCRdb, only in-frame clones are kept and a portion is missing. The table lists 180,000 or so clones, about 95% of them singletons. This sequence originates from an adult in good health. This chain joins TRBV7-3 and TRBJ1-1, with D hard to call. Sequencing was performed on peripheral blood, taken on day 0 of AZD1222 vaccination. CDR3: CASSRSPNTEAFF. The CDR3, as DNA: TGTGCCAGCAGCCGTTCCCCGAACACTGAAGCTTTCTTT. The full variable domain, in which reference TRBV7-3 and TRBJ1-1 provide the parts outside the CDR3, is GAGVSQTPSNKVTEKGKYVELRCDPISGHTALYWYRQSLGQGPEFLIYFQGTGAADDSGLPNDRFFAVRPEGSVSTLKIQRTERGDSAVYLCASSRSPNTEAFFGQGTRLTVV.